The clone carrying this T cell receptor beta chain is medium-sized within its sample. What it binds is unknown. Overall study findings and caveats: The larger-cohort validation was restricted to a single TCR beta V-J rearrangement rather than whole repertoires. Tumor Treg TCRs overlapped most with tumor naive CD4+ cells.

Full-length variable regions came from constant-region reverse primers plus semi-nested Nested Universal Primer A PCR. TCRdb fed the 5' RACE reads into MiXCR, producing one record per CDR3 protein. Altogether about 10,000 distinct CDR3 sequences are present, approximately 14% being singletons, with the ten largest covering approximately 3%. The CDR3 covers 13 residues. The germline V gene has CDR1 MNHEY and CDR2 SVGAGI. V was shortened by 6 bases and J by 12 bases, with 19 bases between the two germline ends. The sorted Tregs were CD4+CD25+CD127-/low cells. Sequenced sample: Tregs sorted from blood. V usage is TRBV6-5 and J usage is TRBJ2-3; D might be TRBD1 or TRBD2, each matching 5 bases. The source is a female donor with breast cancer. In DNA form, the CDR3 reads TGTGCCAGCAGCATACCCCCTGGGACGGTACAGTATTTT. Protein product: CASSIPPGTVQYF.